The 28 T cell receptor beta chains in this list originate from one sample, sequenced in a study of T cells after yellow fever vaccination. MiXCR was run by TCRdb on the 5' RACE reads, yielding one entry per CDR3 protein. The top ten hold roughly a sixth of the sample, which has a few hundred thousand distinct CDR3 sequences, 6.8% seen once. The sequenced sample was PBMCs, obtained 35 to 50 days after the first yellow fever vaccination. All receptors come from a young man who received the YFV17D yellow fever vaccine.

The chain couples TRBV10-2 to TRBJ2-7, with 12 nucleotides matching TRBD2. The junction had 6 bases not matched to a gene; V was cut back by 6 bases and J by 6 bases. The germline V gene encodes CDR1 WSHSY and CDR2 SAAADI. CDR3 length: 14 amino acids. CDR3 loop: CASRSTSGGGEQYF. The CDR3 nucleotides are TGCGCCAGCAGGTCGACTAGCGGGGGCGGCGAGCAGTACTTC.

This clonotype came up a few times. V gene TRBV5-1 combines with J gene TRBJ1-5; D is uncertain. V was pared by 4 bases and J by 5 bases, with 10 bases between. The CDR3 runs to 13 residues. Germline V lookup: CDR1 SGHRS, CDR2 YFSETQ. The CDR3 sequence is CASSPGPHQPQHF. The CDR3 nucleotides are TGCGCCAGCAGCCCGGGCCCCCATCAGCCCCAGCATTTT.

This clonotype has ten or more counts. The rearrangement uses TRBV12-3 or TRBV12-4 and TRBJ1-4; weak D call: TRBD1 (6 bases). The CDR3 spans 16 residues. The V gene lost 6 bases and the J gene lost 8 bases, with 22 bases spanning the gap. This CDR3 reads CASSNPPGGAGEKLFF. The DNA of the CDR3 is TGTGCCAGCAGCAATCCGCCGGGGGGCGCAGGAGAAAAACTGTTTTTT.

This clonotype was observed at least ten times. V is TRBV25-1 and J is TRBJ1-2; no firm D call. The V gene lost 2 bases and the J gene lost 5 bases, with 9 bases spanning the gap. The CDR3 sequence is 13 residues long. Germline V gene sequence: CDR1 MGHDK, CDR2 SYGVNS. The CDR3 spells CASSEVGEYGYTF. In DNA, the CDR3 is TGTGCCAGCAGTGAAGTAGGAGAATATGGCTACACCTTC.

Only a few counts were recorded for this clonotype. J is TRBJ2-5 and V is TRBV5-1; a possible D gene is TRBD1 (6 bases). The CDR3 sequence is 14 residues long. Trimming removed 4 bases at V and 4 bases at J, with 14 bases between. In germline, CDR1 is SGHRS, CDR2 YFSETQ. The CDR3 protein is CASSPGAQRETQYF. The CDR3 bases are TGCGCCAGCAGCCCAGGGGCCCAGAGAGAGACCCAGTACTTC.

This clonotype was found a few times. This chain connects TRBV4-1 to TRBJ2-6; D may be TRBD1 (5 bases). Trimming cost V 1 base and J 2 bases, with 6 bases left between them. The germline V gene encodes CDR1 MGHRA and CDR2 YSYEKL. The length of the CDR3 is 15 residues. In DNA form, the CDR3 reads TGCGCCAGCAGCCAAGGACAGACTGGGGCCAACGTCCTGACTTTC. This sequence encodes CASSQGQTGANVLTF.

The rearrangement uses TRBV7-9 and TRBJ1-6, with D perhaps matching TRBD1 (5 bases). This CDR3 has 16 residues. The germline CDR1 and CDR2 sequences are SEHNR and FQNEAQ (reference sequence). Trimming pared 1 base from V and 8 bases from J, leaving 15 bases between. This chain's CDR3 is CASSLGLGDLDSPLHF. The CDR3 nucleotides read TGTGCCAGCAGCTTAGGTTTGGGGGATTTGGATTCACCCCTCCACTTT.

In the case of this clonotype: A read error may account for a junction end that differs from germline. The chain recombines TRBV7-8 with TRBJ1-2; 8 nucleotides match TRBD1. Germline values: CDR1 SGHVS, CDR2 FQNEAQ. This CDR3 is 15 amino acids long. The CDR3 reads CAISFSGTGDYGYTF. The CDR3, as DNA: TGTGCCATCAGCTTCTCCGGGACAGGAGATTATGGCTACACCTTC.

The table lists this clonotype with many counts. The rearrangement links TRBV27 to TRBJ1-4; 11 positions match TRBD1. Germline V gene lookup returns CDR1 MNHEY and CDR2 SMNVEV (reference sequence). The CDR3 has 15 residues. Trimming removed 1 base from V and 8 bases from J; junction bases left unmatched: 3. This CDR3 is CASSLWTGGEEKLFF. The CDR3 DNA follows: TGTGCCAGCAGTTTATGGACAGGGGGCGAGGAAAAACTGTTTTTT.

This clonotype turned up a few times. This sequence joins TRBV5-6 and TRBJ2-6; D might be TRBD1 (6 bases). This CDR3 region has 18 residues. Per the germline V gene, CDR1 is SGHDT and CDR2 is YYEEEE. The V gene lost 3 bases and the J gene lost 0 bases, with 16 bases spanning the gap. The CDR3 nucleotides read TGTGCCAGCAGCTCAGTTCTGGACAGCCTCTCTGGGGCCAACGTCCTGACTTTC. Protein sequence: CASSSVLDSLSGANVLTF.

V gene TRBV19 combines with J gene TRBJ2-7; 8 bases are shared with TRBD1. Germline V CDR1 and CDR2: LNHDA, SQIVND (reference sequence). J gave up 2 bases and V 5 bases, and 5 bases lay outside the gene matches. This CDR3 is 14 amino acids long. As DNA, the CDR3 is TGTGCCAGTAGTGCCGACAGGGGCCCCTACGAGCAGTACTTC. Encoded protein: CASSADRGPYEQYF.

This clonotype was recorded at least ten times. The V gene is TRBV7-2, the J gene TRBJ2-5; D gene uncertain. CDR3 length: 14 amino acids. CDR1 is SGHTA, CDR2 FQGNSA, per germline. V was shortened by 3 bases and J by 9 bases, with 17 bases between the two germline ends. DNA of the CDR3: TGTGCCAGCAGCTTGTTTCCGAACCCTGAGGCCCAGTACTTC. Encoded protein: CASSLFPNPEAQYF.

The rearrangement links TRBV19 to TRBJ2-1, with 9 bases aligning to TRBD2. V lost 3 bases to trimming and J lost 6 bases; unmatched junction nucleotides: 6. The length of the CDR3 is 15 residues. Germline-derived CDR1 and CDR2 are LNHDA and SQIVND (reference sequence). The DNA of the CDR3 is TGTGCCAGTAGTATTGCGGGGGGGCCTTCCAATGAGCAGTTCTTC. This encodes CASSIAGGPSNEQFF.

The chain links TRBV2 to TRBJ1-1; no reliable D call. V was shortened by 10 bases and J by 5 bases, with 11 bases between the two germline ends. The germline V gene encodes CDR1 SNHLY and CDR2 FYNNEI. The CDR3 extends over 11 amino acids. In nucleotides, the CDR3 is TGTGCCACGGGCGGGATAACTGAAGCTTTCTTT. Amino acid sequence: CATGGITEAFF.

This chain links TRBV6-2 or TRBV6-3 with TRBJ1-1; 12 bases match TRBD1. V dropped 4 bases and J dropped 5; count of bases not matched to a gene: 8. The germline V gene encodes CDR1 MNHEY and CDR2 SVGEGT. The CDR3 is 16 residues long. CDR3: CASSSGQGARGTEAFF. The CDR3 DNA is TGTGCCAGCAGTTCGGGACAGGGGGCACGAGGGACTGAAGCTTTCTTT.

CDR3 loop: CASSAGGLAGAYNEQFF. CDR3 in DNA: TGCGCCAGCAGCGCGGGTGGACTAGCGGGGGCGTACAATGAGCAGTTCTTC. The chain employs TRBV5-1 and TRBJ2-1; 13 nucleotides align to TRBD2. The CDR3 extends over 17 amino acids. After removal of 4 bases from V and 4 bases from J, the junction contained 8 bases not matched to a gene. The germline CDR1 and CDR2 sequences are SGHRS and YFSETQ. The complete variable domain, with remaining parts taken from reference TRBV5-1 and TRBJ2-1, reads KAGVTQTPRYLIKTRGQQVTLSCSPISGHRSVSWYQQTPGQGLQFLFEYFSETQRNKGNFPGRFSGRQFSNSRSEMNVSTLELGDSALYLCASSAGGLAGAYNEQFFGPGTRLTVL.

The rearrangement links TRBV4-2 to TRBJ2-2, with unresolved D. The germline V and J ends were trimmed by 0 bases and 8 bases, with 7 bases remaining between them. CDR1 and CDR2 from the germline V gene are LGHNA and YNFKEQ. This CDR3 has 13 residues. In DNA form, the CDR3 reads TGTGCCAGCAGCCAAGAGCGAGCGGGGGAGCTGTTTTTT. The encoded protein is CASSQERAGELFF.

In its sample, this clonotype was seen a few times. This chain uses TRBV20-1 with TRBJ1-1, with 8 bases lining up with TRBD1. The CDR3 contains 15 residues. Per germline, CDR1 DFQATT and CDR2 SNEGSKA (reference sequence). With 2 bases clipped from V and 0 bases from J, the junction kept 5 bases outside the gene matches. The CDR3 region is CSARQGAIMNTEAFF. The CDR3 bases are TGCAGTGCTAGACAGGGGGCGATCATGAACACTGAAGCTTTCTTT.

Many counts were recorded for this clonotype. The chain links TRBV5-1 to TRBJ2-1; D might be TRBD2 (6 bases). This CDR3 comprises 15 residues. Germline V gene lookup returns CDR1 SGHRS and CDR2 YFSETQ. Deletions cut 4 bases from V and 6 bases from J, with 17 bases between. In nucleotides, the CDR3 is TGCGCCAGCAGCCCCATGGGGGACTTTACCAATGAGCAGTTCTTC. It translates to CASSPMGDFTNEQFF.

The rearrangement joins TRBV7-8 to TRBJ1-1; possibly TRBD1 for D (5 bases). The V end lost 5 bases, the J end lost 5 bases, and 15 bases lay between the germline ends. CDR1 is SGHVS, CDR2 FQNEAQ, per germline. The CDR3 is 14 residues long. In nucleotides, the CDR3 is TGTGCCAGCAGCGATTCCAGCCGGGGGACTGAAGCTTTCTTT. Its translation: CASSDSSRGTEAFF.

This clonotype came up a few times. J is TRBJ2-1 and V is TRBV19; D may match TRBD1 or TRBD2 (5 bases each). Germline CDR1 is LNHDA and CDR2 is SQIVND (reference sequence). The CDR3 totals 13 residues. Deletions cut 2 bases from V and 7 bases from J, with 9 bases between. CDR3 DNA: TGTGCCAGTAGTATAAGGTGGGGGAATGAGCAGTTCTTC. It translates to CASSIRWGNEQFF.

At least ten counts were recorded for this clonotype. The genes are TRBV5-1 and TRBJ2-3, with 7 bases that match TRBD2. Trimming took 4 bases from V and 4 from J; bases not matched to a gene: 9. The germline gives CDR1 SGHRS, CDR2 YFSETQ. This CDR3 contains 15 residues. The CDR3 loop reads CASSDGRGTPDTQYF. For the CDR3, the DNA is TGCGCCAGCAGCGACGGGCGGGGGACCCCAGATACGCAGTATTTT.

Ten or more counts support this clonotype. The chain joins TRBV7-8 to TRBJ2-1; 9 bases are a match to TRBD2. This CDR3 has 17 residues. Germline CDR1 reads SGHVS; CDR2 reads FQNEAQ. The ends lost 2 bases at V and 4 bases at J; junction bases unmatched: 9. The CDR3 DNA follows: TGTGCCAGCAGCTTAATGGGTTCTAGCGGGAAATACAATGAGCAGTTCTTC. Translating it yields CASSLMGSSGKYNEQFF.

This clonotype was detected only a few times. J is TRBJ1-6 and V is TRBV3-1, with 10 positions matching TRBD1. The germline CDR1 and CDR2 sequences are LGHDT and YNNKEL (reference sequence). The CDR3 runs 15 residues. V gave up 2 bases and J gave up 12 bases; unmatched junction bases: 7. The CDR3 region has the DNA TGTGCCAGCAGCCAAAGGGACAGGGGAAGCGGACCCCTCCACTTT. Its translation: CASSQRDRGSGPLHF. Full variable domain (missing parts from reference TRBV3-1 and TRBJ1-6): DTAVSQTPKYLVTQMGNDKSIKCEQNLGHDTMYWYKQDSKKFLKIMFSYNNKELIINETVPNRFSPKSPDKAHLNLHINSLELGDSAVYFCASSQRDRGSGPLHFGNGTRLTVT.

This clonotype was counted a few times. V usage is TRBV19 and J usage is TRBJ2-5; possible D gene TRBD1, 5 bases. The V end lost 3 bases, the J end lost 4 bases, and 12 bases lay between the germline ends. Germline loops: CDR1 LNHDA, CDR2 SQIVND (reference sequence). This CDR3 is built from 14 residues. The DNA for the CDR3 is TGTGCCAGTAGTATGGGGTCTACAGGAGAGACCCAGTACTTC. It translates to CASSMGSTGETQYF. The whole variable domain, remainder taken from reference TRBV19 and TRBJ2-5, is DGGITQSPKYLFRKEGQNVTLSCEQNLNHDAMYWYRQDPGQGLRLIYYSQIVNDFQKGDIAEGYSVSREKKESFPLTVTSAQKNPTAFYLCASSMGSTGETQYFGPGTRLLVL.

This clonotype was detected only a few times. This chain joins TRBV19 and TRBJ1-1; a weak D match, TRBD1 (5 bases). Germline loops: CDR1 LNHDA, CDR2 SQIVND (reference sequence). There are 17 residues in the CDR3. Between the trimmed V and J ends, which lost 6 bases and 6 bases, there was a span of 26 bases. The CDR3 is CASSPPEMAHGGAEAFF. As DNA, the CDR3 is TGTGCCAGTAGCCCCCCAGAAATGGCCCATGGAGGGGCTGAAGCTTTCTTT.

This clonotype was detected many times. V usage is TRBV6-1 and J usage is TRBJ1-1, with D perhaps TRBD1 (5 bases). The CDR3 contains 13 residues. Looked up from germline, CDR1 is MNHNS and CDR2 is SASEGT. With 4 bases removed from V and 3 bases from J, the gap between germline ends came to 9 bases. The CDR3 spells CASSVGGDTEAFF. Written as DNA, the CDR3 is TGTGCCAGCAGTGTGGGGGGGGACACTGAAGCTTTCTTT.

The chain is built from TRBV12-3 or TRBV12-4 and TRBJ2-3; 7 positions agree with TRBD1. V shed 5 bases, J shed 5 bases, and the junction held 7 bases outside the gene matches. This CDR3 contains 14 residues. This CDR3 reads CASSAFGTVDTQYF. In DNA form, the CDR3 reads TGTGCCAGCAGTGCTTTCGGGACAGTAGATACGCAGTATTTT.